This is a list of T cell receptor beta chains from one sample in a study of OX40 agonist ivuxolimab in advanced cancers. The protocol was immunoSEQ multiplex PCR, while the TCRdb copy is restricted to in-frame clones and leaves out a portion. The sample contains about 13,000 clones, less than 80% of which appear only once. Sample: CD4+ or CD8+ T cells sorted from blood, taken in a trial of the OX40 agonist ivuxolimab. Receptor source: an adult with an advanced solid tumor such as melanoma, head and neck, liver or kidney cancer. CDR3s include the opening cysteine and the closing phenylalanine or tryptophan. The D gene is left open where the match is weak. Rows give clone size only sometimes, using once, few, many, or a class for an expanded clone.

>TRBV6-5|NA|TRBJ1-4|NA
TGTGCCAGCAGTTACAATCGGGAGGGAAAACTGTTTTTT
CASSYNREGKLFF
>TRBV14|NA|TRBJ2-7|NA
TGTGCCAGCAGCCAAGAGTCAGGGTTCAAGCAGTACTTC
CASSQESGFKQYF
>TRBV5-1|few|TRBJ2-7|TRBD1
TGCGCCAGCAGCCCGGGACAGGGTCTGGACGAGCAGTACTTC
CASSPGQGLDEQYF
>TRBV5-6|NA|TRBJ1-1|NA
TGTGCCAGCAGCTTGGGCCCTCGGGTGAGCATGAACACTGAAGCTTTCTTT
CASSLGPRVSMNTEAFF
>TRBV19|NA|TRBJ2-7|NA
TGTGCCAGTAGTGGTTGGGGTACACAGGTCTACGAGCAGTACTTC
CASSGWGTQVYEQYF
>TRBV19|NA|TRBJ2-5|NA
TGTGCCAGTAGTATAGGAGGACTTCAAGAGACCCAGTACTTC
CASSIGGLQETQYF
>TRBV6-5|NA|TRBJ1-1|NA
TGTGCCAGCAGTTACGGGGAGAACACTGAAGCTTTCTTT
CASSYGENTEAFF
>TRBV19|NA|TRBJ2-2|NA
TGTGCCAGTAGTATTTACGGCAGGGAAAATCCCGGGGAGCTGTTTTTT
CASSIYGRENPGELFF
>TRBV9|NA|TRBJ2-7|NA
TGTGCCAGCAGCTTGTCGCCGGGACCCTACTACGAGCAGTACTTC
CASSLSPGPYYEQYF
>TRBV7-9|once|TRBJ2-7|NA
TGTGCCAGCAGCCCGACAGACTCCTACGAGCAGTACTTC
CASSPTDSYEQYF
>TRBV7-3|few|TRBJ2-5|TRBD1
TGTGCCAGCCTCCCACAGGGGCTCCAAGAGACCCAGTACTTC
CASLPQGLQETQYF
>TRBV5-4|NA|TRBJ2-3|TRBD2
TGTGCCAGCAGCGGGACTAGCGGGAGAGATACGCAGTATTTT
CASSGTSGRDTQYF
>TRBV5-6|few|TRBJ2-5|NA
TGTGCCAGCAGCTGCCCCCTAGCGTGTGAGACCCAGTACTTC
CASSCPLACETQYF
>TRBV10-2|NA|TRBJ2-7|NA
TGCGCCAGCTGGGGAGCGGAGCAGTACTTC
CASWGAEQYF
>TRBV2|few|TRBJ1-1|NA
TGTGCCAGCAGACCACAGCAGAACACTGAAGCTTTCTTT
CASRPQQNTEAFF
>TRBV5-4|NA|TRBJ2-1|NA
TGTGCCAGCAGCTTGTGGGGCGGTGAGCAGTTCTTC
CASSLWGGEQFF
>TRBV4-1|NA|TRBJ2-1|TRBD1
TGCGCCAGCAGCCAGACAGGGGGGTCCTACAATGAGCAGTTCTTC
CASSQTGGSYNEQFF
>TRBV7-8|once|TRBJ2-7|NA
TGTGCCAGCAGCTTTTCCAGCTCCTACGAGCAGTACTTC
CASSFSSSYEQYF
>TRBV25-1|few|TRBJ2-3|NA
TGTGCCACCCAAGAGGGGAGCACAGATACGCAGTATTTT
CATQEGSTDTQYF
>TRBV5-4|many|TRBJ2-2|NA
TGTGCCAGCAGCTTGTCGGCAGGGTGGGCCGGGGAGCTGTTTTTT
CASSLSAGWAGELFF
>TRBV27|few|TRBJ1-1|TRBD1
TGTGCCAGCAGTTTAACAGGGGGCACTGAAGCTTTCTTT
CASSLTGGTEAFF
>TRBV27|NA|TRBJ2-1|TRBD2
TGTGCCAGCAGTTTATCGTCTAGCGGGAGGAATGAGCAGTTCTTC
CASSLSSSGRNEQFF
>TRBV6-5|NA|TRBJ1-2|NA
TGTGCCAGCACCTCCCTAGGGAACTATGGCTACACCTTC
CASTSLGNYGYTF
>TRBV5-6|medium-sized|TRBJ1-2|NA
TGTGCCAGCAGCCCGGGGAGGCACTATGGCTACACCTTC
CASSPGRHYGYTF
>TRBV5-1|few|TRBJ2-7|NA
TGCGCCAGCAGCTGGGGCTCAGGGGTCGGCTACGAGCAGTACTTC
CASSWGSGVGYEQYF
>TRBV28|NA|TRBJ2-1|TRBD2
TGTGCCAGCAGGGGACTAGCGGGGGACACCGTTGATGAGCAGTTCTTC
CASRGLAGDTVDEQFF
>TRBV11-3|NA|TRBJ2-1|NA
TGTGCCAGCAGCTTGAGCCCCGGCAGCGAGCAGTTCTTC
CASSLSPGSEQFF
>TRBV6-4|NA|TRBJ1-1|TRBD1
TGTGCCAGCAGTGACTCTGATAGGGACAGGAGGGCTGAAGCTTTCTTT
CASSDSDRDRRAEAFF
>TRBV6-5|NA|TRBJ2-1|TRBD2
TGTGCCAGCAGTTACTCACGGGAGGGCCAGGGTGAGCAGTTCTTC
CASSYSREGQGEQFF
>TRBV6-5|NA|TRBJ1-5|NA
TGTGCCAGCAGTTTCGAAAGCAATCAGCCCCAGCATTTT
CASSFESNQPQHF
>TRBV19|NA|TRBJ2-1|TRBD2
TGTGCCAGTAGTACGCCGGGACTAGCGGGCCATGAGCAGTTCTTC
CASSTPGLAGHEQFF
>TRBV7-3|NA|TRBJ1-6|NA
TGTGCCAGCAGCTTGGGGCCCTCCTATAATTCACCCCTCCACTTT
CASSLGPSYNSPLHF
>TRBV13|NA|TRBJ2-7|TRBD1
TGTGCCAGCAGCTTCTTAGACAGGGCCTACGAGCAGTACTTC
CASSFLDRAYEQYF
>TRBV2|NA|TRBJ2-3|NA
TGTGCCAGCATAGGAGTAGGAGATACGCAGTATTTT
CASIGVGDTQYF
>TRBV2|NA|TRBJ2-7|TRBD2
TGTGCCAGCAGTGAAAGAGCGGGAGTTTCCTACGAGCAGTACTTC
CASSERAGVSYEQYF
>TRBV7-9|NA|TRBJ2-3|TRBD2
TGTGCCAGCAGCCCCCGGTCCAGGGGCGGGGGGGACGCAGATACGCAGTATTTT
CASSPRSRGGGDADTQYF
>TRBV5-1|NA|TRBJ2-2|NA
TGCGCCAGCAGCTCCCCTTTAGTGGGGGCAAACACCGGGGAGCTGTTTTTT
CASSSPLVGANTGELFF
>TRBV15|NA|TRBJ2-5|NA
TGTGCCACCAGCAGGCGGCCGGGAGATCAAGAGACCCAGTACTTC
CATSRRPGDQETQYF
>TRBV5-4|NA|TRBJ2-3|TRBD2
TGTGCCAGCAGCTCAACCGGGAGGCCCACAGATACGCAGTATTTT
CASSSTGRPTDTQYF
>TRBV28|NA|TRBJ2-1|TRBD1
TGTGCCAGCAGCCTATTAGGGGGCCGGCGGGCCTACAATGAGCAGTTCTTC
CASSLLGGRRAYNEQFF
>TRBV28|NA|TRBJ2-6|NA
TGTGCCACCTTGACACCCTCTGGGGCCAACGTCCTGACTTTC
CATLTPSGANVLTF
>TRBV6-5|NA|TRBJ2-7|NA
TGTGCCAGCAGTGACCCGAGCACCGACGAGCAGTACTTC
CASSDPSTDEQYF
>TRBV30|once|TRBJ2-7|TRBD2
TGTGCCTGGAGTTCAAGGGTGGTGAGGACTAGCGGGAGGGCCTACGAGCAGTACTTC
CAWSSRVVRTSGRAYEQYF
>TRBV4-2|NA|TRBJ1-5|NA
TGTGCCAGCAGCCAGGGGAGCGAAGGACAGCCCCAGCATTTT
CASSQGSEGQPQHF
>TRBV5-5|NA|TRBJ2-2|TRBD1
TGTGCCAGCAGTTTGACAGGGGTCGGGGAGCTGTTTTTT
CASSLTGVGELFF
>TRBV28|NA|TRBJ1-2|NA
TGTGCCAGCAGCCCTCTATCGGGAACAGGGTATGGCTACACCTTC
CASSPLSGTGYGYTF
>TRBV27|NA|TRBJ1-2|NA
TGTGCCAGCAGTTTAGAGGGCGCAACGAACTATGGCTACACCTTC
CASSLEGATNYGYTF
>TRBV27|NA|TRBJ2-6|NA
TGTGCCAGCAGCCAGGGCTCTGGGGCCAACGTCCTGACTTTC
CASSQGSGANVLTF
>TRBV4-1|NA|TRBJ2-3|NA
TGCGCCAGCAGCCAAGATCCCCAGCATACGCAGTATTTT
CASSQDPQHTQYF
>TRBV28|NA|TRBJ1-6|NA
TGTGCCAGCAGTTTATGGGGTTCACCCCTCCACTTT
CASSLWGSPLHF
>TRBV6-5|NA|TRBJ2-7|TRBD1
TGTGCCAGCAGTTTGGGACAGGGGTTCGAGCAGTACTTC
CASSLGQGFEQYF